The rows below give T cell receptor beta chains drawn from one sample of a study of blood T cell repertoires in COVID-19. The protocol was immunoSEQ multiplex PCR, while the TCRdb copy is restricted to in-frame clones and leaves out a portion. The top ten clones hold about 2.7% of a sample with about 88,000 clones, approximately 91% of them seen once. The material sequenced was peripheral blood. These receptor sequences come from an elderly woman with acute or convalescent COVID-19. The conserved cysteine and the conserved F or W are not part of the CDR3 here.

>TRBJ2-3|TRBV5-1
ASSQTPTGGTDTQY
>TRBJ1-2|TRBV6-1
ASSEVGELYGYT
>TRBJ1-3|TRBV7-2
ASSDRVSSGNTIY
>TRBJ2-1|TRBV30
AWSVLRISYNEQF
>TRBJ2-2|TRBV4-2
ASSQDPQGGTGELF
>TRBJ2-1|TRBV30
AWSPVSPLQGKGYNEQF
>TRBJ2-1|TRBV19
ASSTSGQGASSQF
>TRBJ2-1|TRBV28
ASSNLRGDSGRNYNEQF
>TRBJ2-1|TRBV5-4
ASSFRGWDEQF
>TRBJ2-7|TRBV11-2
ASSLNQGGEQY
>TRBJ2-1|TRBV30
AWMTSGAGGEQF
>TRBJ2-7|TRBV4-1
ASSQEFGTGQYEQY
>TRBJ2-1|TRBV9
ASSVLAGGPNEQF
>TRBJ2-2|TRBV7-2
ASSLLARPGELF
>TRBJ2-1|TRBV7-2
ASSLGWRGVHNEQF
>TRBJ2-7|TRBV27
ASSPPGLAGVEQY
>TRBJ2-5|TRBV7-2
ASSLSLAGVETQY
>TRBJ1-1|TRBV19
ASRGGRGTEAF
>TRBJ1-1|TRBV29-1
SVATGGTEAF
>TRBJ2-1|TRBV29-1
SVGTSANLEQF
>TRBJ2-7|TRBV10-3
AISRDTAYEQY
>TRBJ2-2|TRBV28
ASLNSFAKGANTGELF
>TRBJ2-6|TRBV19
ATTGTGANVLT
>TRBJ2-7|TRBV6-5
ASHMGTSGGEQY
>TRBJ2-1|TRBV7-3
ASSLKSGGVYNEQF
>TRBJ2-7|TRBV7-9
ASSSRTGTYEQY
>TRBJ1-5|TRBV7-2
ASSDTGGNQPQH
>TRBJ2-3|TRBV6-5
ASTKAGGTDTQY
>TRBJ2-7|TRBV7-2
ASRTTDRLAYEQY
>TRBJ1-6|TRBV28
ASSPGTGHSPLH
>TRBJ1-1|TRBV3-1/TRBV3-2
ASSHTGGAAEAF
>TRBJ2-7|TRBV28
ASSQPAGTGGYEQY
>TRBJ1-2|TRBV12-3/TRBV12-4
ASGVGSGYGYT
>TRBJ2-3|TRBV30
ACRLAGLQY
>TRBJ2-7|TRBV7-9
ASSLGVVAGDEQY
>TRBJ2-5|TRBV10-3
AISEGQTQETQY
>TRBJ2-7|TRBV6-2/TRBV6-3
ASSYPGLAGVLDEQY
>TRBJ2-7|TRBV18
ASSPGQVDYEQY
>TRBJ1-2|TRBV4-3
ASSQEVGARYGYT
>TRBJ2-3|TRBV18
ASSQLAGGPQGDTQY
>TRBJ1-1|TRBV6-5
ASSSNRDTEAF
>TRBJ1-4|TRBV4-3
ASSHELYLTRQDGNEKLF
>TRBJ1-2|TRBV19
ASSQPGQGAYGYT
>TRBJ2-1|TRBV19
ASSPTGTRSSYNEQF
>TRBJ1-5|TRBV30
AWGTVNQPQH
>TRBJ2-7|TRBV7-9
ASSLEVAGAREQY
>TRBJ2-3|TRBV7-3
ASSLTGTSGSPLNTQY
>TRBJ1-6|TRBV10-3
AISGAAGNNSPLH
>TRBJ2-7|TRBV5-1
ASSLAQLAGEQY